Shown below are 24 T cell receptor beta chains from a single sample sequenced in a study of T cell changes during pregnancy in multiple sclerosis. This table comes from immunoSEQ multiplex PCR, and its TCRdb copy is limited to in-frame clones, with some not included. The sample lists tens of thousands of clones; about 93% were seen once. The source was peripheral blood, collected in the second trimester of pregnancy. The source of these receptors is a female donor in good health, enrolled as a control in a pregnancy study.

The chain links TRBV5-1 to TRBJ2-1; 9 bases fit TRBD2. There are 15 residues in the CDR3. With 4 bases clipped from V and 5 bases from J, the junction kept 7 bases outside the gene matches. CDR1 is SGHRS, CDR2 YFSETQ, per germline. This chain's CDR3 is CASSPGLAGHNEQFF. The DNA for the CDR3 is TGCGCCAGCAGCCCGGGACTAGCAGGCCACAATGAGCAGTTCTTC.

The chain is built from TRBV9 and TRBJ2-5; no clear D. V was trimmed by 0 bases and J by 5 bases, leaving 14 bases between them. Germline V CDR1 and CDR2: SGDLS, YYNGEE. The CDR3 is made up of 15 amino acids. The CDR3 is CASSVGGGFTETQYF. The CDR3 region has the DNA TGTGCCAGCAGCGTAGGAGGTGGATTTACGGAGACCCAGTACTTC.

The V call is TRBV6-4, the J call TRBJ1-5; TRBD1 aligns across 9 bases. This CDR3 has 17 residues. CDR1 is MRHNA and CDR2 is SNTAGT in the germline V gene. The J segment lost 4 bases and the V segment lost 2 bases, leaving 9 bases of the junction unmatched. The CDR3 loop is CASSDELLGQGNQPQHF. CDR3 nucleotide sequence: TGTGCCAGCAGTGACGAACTTCTGGGACAGGGTAATCAGCCCCAGCATTTT.

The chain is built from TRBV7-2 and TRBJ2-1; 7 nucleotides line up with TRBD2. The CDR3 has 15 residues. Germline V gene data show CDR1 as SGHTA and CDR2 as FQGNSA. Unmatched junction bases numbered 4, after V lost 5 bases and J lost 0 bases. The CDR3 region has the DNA TGTGCCAGCAGCCCAGCGGGGACCTCCTACAATGAGCAGTTCTTC. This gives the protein CASSPAGTSYNEQFF.

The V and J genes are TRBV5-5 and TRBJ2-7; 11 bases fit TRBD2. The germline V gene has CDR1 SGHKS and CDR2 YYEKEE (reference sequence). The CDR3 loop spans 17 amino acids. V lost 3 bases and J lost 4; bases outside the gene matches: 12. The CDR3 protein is CASSWGTLAGGRYEQYF. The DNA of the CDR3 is TGTGCCAGCAGCTGGGGGACCTTAGCGGGGGGGCGGTACGAGCAGTACTTC.

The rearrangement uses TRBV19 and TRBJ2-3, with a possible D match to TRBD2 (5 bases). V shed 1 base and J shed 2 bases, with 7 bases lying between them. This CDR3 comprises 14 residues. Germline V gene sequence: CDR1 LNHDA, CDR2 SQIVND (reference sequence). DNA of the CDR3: TGTGCCAGTAGTATAGGGGGAGACACAGATACGCAGTATTTT. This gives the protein CASSIGGDTDTQYF.

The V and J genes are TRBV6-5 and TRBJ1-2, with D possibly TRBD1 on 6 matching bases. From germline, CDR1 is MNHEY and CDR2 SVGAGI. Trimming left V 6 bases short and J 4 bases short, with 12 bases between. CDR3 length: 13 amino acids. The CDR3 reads CASSLGQFYGYTF. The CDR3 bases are TGTGCCAGCAGCCTAGGACAGTTCTATGGCTACACCTTC.

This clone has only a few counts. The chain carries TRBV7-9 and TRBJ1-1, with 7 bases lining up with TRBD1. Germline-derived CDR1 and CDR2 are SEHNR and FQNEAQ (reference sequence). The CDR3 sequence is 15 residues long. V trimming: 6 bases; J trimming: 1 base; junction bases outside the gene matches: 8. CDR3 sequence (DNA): TGTGCCAGCAGTCCGAACAGGGGAGGGAACACTGAAGCTTTCTTT. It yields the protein CASSPNRGGNTEAFF.

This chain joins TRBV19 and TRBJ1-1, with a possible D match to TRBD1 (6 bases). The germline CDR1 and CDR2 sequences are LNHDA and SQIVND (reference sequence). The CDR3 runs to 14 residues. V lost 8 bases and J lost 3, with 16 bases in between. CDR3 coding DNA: TGTGCCAGTGGACCGGGGGGGGCTGACACTGAAGCTTTCTTT. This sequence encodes CASGPGGADTEAFF. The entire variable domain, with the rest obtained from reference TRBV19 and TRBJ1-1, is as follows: DGGITQSPKYLFRKEGQNVTLSCEQNLNHDAMYWYRQDPGQGLRLIYYSQIVNDFQKGDIAEGYSVSREKKESFPLTVTSAQKNPTAFYLCASGPGGADTEAFFGQGTRLTVV.

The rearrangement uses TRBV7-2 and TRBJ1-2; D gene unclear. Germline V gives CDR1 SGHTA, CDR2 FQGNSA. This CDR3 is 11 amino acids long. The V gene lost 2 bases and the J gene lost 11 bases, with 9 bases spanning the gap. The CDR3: CASSLNEDYTF. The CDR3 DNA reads TGTGCCAGCAGCTTAAATGAGGATTACACCTTC.

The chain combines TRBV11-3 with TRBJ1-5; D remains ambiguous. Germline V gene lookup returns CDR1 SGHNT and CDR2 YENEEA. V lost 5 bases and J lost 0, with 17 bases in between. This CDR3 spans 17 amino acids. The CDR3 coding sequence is TGTGCCAGCAGCCCGTTTACACGCCTGGCTAGCAATCAGCCCCAGCATTTT. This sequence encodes CASSPFTRLASNQPQHF.

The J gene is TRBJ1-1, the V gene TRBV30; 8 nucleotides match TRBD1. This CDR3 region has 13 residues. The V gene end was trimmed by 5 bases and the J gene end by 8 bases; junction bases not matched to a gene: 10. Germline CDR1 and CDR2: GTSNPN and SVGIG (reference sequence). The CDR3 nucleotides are TGTGCCTGGGGGGAAGACAGGGGACGGGAAGCTTTCTTT. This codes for CAWGEDRGREAFF.

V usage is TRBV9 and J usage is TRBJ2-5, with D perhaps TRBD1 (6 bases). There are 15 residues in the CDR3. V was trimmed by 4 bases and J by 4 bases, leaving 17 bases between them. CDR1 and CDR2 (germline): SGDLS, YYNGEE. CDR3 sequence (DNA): TGTGCCAGCAGCCAGACAGTCCTCAGGGGAGAGACCCAGTACTTC. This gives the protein CASSQTVLRGETQYF.

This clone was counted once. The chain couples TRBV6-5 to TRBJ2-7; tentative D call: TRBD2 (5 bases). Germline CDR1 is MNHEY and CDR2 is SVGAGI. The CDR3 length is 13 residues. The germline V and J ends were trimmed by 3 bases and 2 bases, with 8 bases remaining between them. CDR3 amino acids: CASSYGAAYEQYF. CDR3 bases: TGTGCCAGCAGTTATGGAGCGGCCTACGAGCAGTACTTC.

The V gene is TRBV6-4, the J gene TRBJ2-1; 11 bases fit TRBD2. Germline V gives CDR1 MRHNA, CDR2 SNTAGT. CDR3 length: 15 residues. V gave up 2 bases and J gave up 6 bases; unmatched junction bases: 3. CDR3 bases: TGTGCCAGCAGTGACGCAACTAGCGGGGGCAATGAGCAGTTCTTC. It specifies CASSDATSGGNEQFF.

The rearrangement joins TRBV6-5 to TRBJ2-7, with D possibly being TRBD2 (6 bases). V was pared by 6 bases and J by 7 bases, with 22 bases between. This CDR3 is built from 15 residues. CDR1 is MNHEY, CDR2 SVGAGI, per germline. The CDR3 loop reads CASSPTRDSRGEQYF. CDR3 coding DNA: TGTGCCAGCAGCCCAACCCGAGACAGCCGGGGGGAGCAGTACTTC.

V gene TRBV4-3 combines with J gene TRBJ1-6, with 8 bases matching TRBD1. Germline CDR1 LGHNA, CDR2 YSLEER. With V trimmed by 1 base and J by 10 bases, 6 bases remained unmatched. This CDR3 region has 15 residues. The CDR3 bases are TGCGCCAGCAGCCAAGTCGGAACAGGGGGGTCACCCCTCCACTTT. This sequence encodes CASSQVGTGGSPLHF.

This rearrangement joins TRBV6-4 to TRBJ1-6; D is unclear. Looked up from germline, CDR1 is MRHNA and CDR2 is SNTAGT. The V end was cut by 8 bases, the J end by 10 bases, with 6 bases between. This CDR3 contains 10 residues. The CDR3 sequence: CASLLSPLHF. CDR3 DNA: TGTGCCAGCCTACTCTCACCCCTCCACTTT.

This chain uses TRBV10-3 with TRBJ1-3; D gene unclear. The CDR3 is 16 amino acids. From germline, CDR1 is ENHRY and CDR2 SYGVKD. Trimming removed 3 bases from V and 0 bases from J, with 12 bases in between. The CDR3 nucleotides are TGTGCCATCAGTGAACGGGGTATCAACTCTGGAAACACCATATATTTT. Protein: CAISERGINSGNTIYF.

CDR3 sequence reads: CASSLTGGDGYTF. The CDR3 DNA is TGTGCCAGCAGCTTAACAGGGGGCGATGGCTACACCTTC. This chain links TRBV7-9 with TRBJ1-2, with TRBD1 identical over 9 bases. Unmatched junction bases numbered 1, after V lost 2 bases and J lost 6 bases. Germline CDR1 SEHNR, CDR2 FQNEAQ (reference sequence). CDR3 length: 13 amino acids.

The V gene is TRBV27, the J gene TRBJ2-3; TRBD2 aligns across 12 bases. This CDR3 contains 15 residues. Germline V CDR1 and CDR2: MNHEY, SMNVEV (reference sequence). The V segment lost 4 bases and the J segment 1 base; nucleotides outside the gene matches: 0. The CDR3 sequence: CASSWTSGGTDTQYF. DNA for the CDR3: TGTGCCAGCAGTTGGACTAGCGGGGGCACAGATACGCAGTATTTT.

In DNA form, the CDR3 reads TGTGCCAGTAGTCCCGGTCAAGAGACCCAGTACTTC. Protein sequence: CASSPGQETQYF. This chain joins TRBV19 and TRBJ2-5; no clear D gene. The CDR3 spans 12 residues. The germline CDR1 and CDR2 sequences are LNHDA and SQIVND (reference sequence). The ends were cut back, 5 bases at V and 2 bases at J, with 6 bases in the middle.

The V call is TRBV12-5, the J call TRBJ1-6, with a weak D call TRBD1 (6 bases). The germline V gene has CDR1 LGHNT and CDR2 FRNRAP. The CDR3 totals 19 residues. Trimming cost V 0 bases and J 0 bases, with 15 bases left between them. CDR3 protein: CASGLVVRTESSYNSPLHF. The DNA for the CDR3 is TGTGCTAGTGGTTTGGTAGTTAGGACAGAGAGCTCCTATAATTCACCCCTCCACTTT.

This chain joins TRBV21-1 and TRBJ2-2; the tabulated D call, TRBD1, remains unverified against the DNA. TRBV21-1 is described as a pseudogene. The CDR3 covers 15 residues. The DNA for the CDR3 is TGTGCCAGCAGCAAAGGACAGGGACCCCAAGCGGAGCTGTTTTTT. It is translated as CASSKGQGPQAELFF.